Shown below are 15 T cell receptor beta chains from a single sample sequenced in a study of T cell responses to AZD1222 COVID-19 vaccine (dated by TCRdb to the early 2020s). The time point label, as the study defines it: baseline before first vaccination. Library construction relied on the immunoSEQ multiplex PCR assay. TCRdb took over this immuneACCESS table, retaining in-frame rearrangements with V and J assigned. Such tables are incomplete; in checked studies, under half of the missing clones stem from an unresolved V gene, and the remainder is unexplained. Within this sample are approximately 150,000 clones, with approximately 90% of them counted one time only. Around 2.6% of the sample belongs to the ten largest clones. The sequences come from peripheral blood, collected on day 0 of AZD1222 vaccination. The source is an adult in good health.

The chain joins TRBV5-6 to TRBJ1-1, with TRBD1 identical over 9 bases. CDR3 length: 17 residues. Germline V lookup: CDR1 SGHDT, CDR2 YYEEEE. The V segment lost 3 bases and the J segment 2 bases; nucleotides outside the gene matches: 11. The CDR3 loop reads CASSSLPGQGTNTEAFF. CDR3 DNA sequence: TGTGCCAGCAGCTCATTACCCGGACAGGGGACTAACACTGAAGCTTTCTTT.

The chain combines TRBV6-2 or TRBV6-3 with TRBJ1-2; 7 bases agree with TRBD1. The CDR3 sequence is 14 residues long. Germline V gene data show CDR1 as MNHEY and CDR2 as SVGEGT. Trimming removed 5 bases from V and 8 bases from J; junction bases left unmatched: 11. DNA for the CDR3: TGTGCCAGCAGTCGGGACAGTGAAGGAGTAGGCTACACCTTC. Protein sequence: CASSRDSEGVGYTF.

The chain uses TRBV19 and TRBJ2-7; TRBD1 matches 9 bases. CDR1 and CDR2 from the germline V gene are LNHDA and SQIVND (reference sequence). This CDR3 has 10 residues. J lost 7 bases, V lost 8 bases, and 0 bases had no gene match. CDR3 sequence reads: CASGTGEQYF. The CDR3 DNA reads TGTGCCAGTGGGACAGGGGAGCAGTACTTC.

J is TRBJ1-2 and V is TRBV4-1, with 11 positions matching TRBD1. The V gene's germline CDR1 is MGHRA and CDR2 YSYEKL. J lost 8 bases, V lost 8 bases, and 16 bases had no gene match. This CDR3 region has 16 residues. The CDR3 nucleotides are TGCGCCAGCCTTCCGGGACAGGGGGTCCAGGGCCAAGGCTACACCTTC. Amino acids: CASLPGQGVQGQGYTF.

The chain links TRBV20-1 to TRBJ1-1, with D unclear. This CDR3 spans 11 amino acids. Germline CDR1 DFQATT, CDR2 SNEGSKA (reference sequence). The ends were cut back, 2 bases at V and 6 bases at J, with 7 bases in the middle. The CDR3 bases are TGCAGTGCTAGATCTGGGGCTGAAGCTTTCTTT. Protein: CSARSGAEAFF.

The chain employs TRBV28 and TRBJ1-2, with TRBD1 matching 10 bases. CDR3 size: 14 residues. Germline CDR1 MDHEN, CDR2 SYDVKM. The J segment lost 5 bases and the V segment lost 8 bases, leaving 8 bases of the junction unmatched. CDR3 region: CASRGTGVDYGYTF. CDR3 nucleotides: TGTGCCAGCCGAGGGACAGGGGTTGATTATGGCTACACCTTC.

The rearrangement uses TRBV7-2 and TRBJ2-7, with 8 bases aligning to TRBD2. Germline loops: CDR1 SGHTA, CDR2 FQGNSA. V lost 3 bases, J lost 6 bases, and 7 bases stayed unmatched. The CDR3 is 14 residues long. Here the CDR3 reads CASSLGTSPLEQYF. The DNA of the CDR3 is TGTGCCAGCAGCTTGGGGACTAGTCCCCTCGAGCAGTACTTC. Combining the CDR3 with reference TRBV7-2 and TRBJ2-7 gives the whole variable domain GAGVSQSPSNKVTEKGKDVELRCDPISGHTALYWYRQSLGQGLEFLIYFQGNSAPDKSGLPSDRFSAERTGGSVSTLTIQRTQQEDSAVYLCASSLGTSPLEQYFGPGTRLTVT.

This clone was seen just once. The chain employs TRBV3-1 (or the pseudogene TRBV3-2) and TRBJ2-7; D gene uncertain. V dropped 3 bases and J dropped 3 bases, with 3 bases sitting between them. CDR3 length equals 11 residues. Germline V gene sequence: CDR1 LGHDT, CDR2 YNNKEL (reference sequence). The CDR3 is CASSQHYEQYF. CDR3 bases: TGTGCCAGCAGCCAGCACTACGAGCAGTACTTC.

The rearrangement joins TRBV28 to TRBJ2-7; the D gene could be TRBD1 or TRBD2 (5 bases each). The CDR3 is 16 residues long. V dropped 4 bases and J dropped 2 bases, with 18 bases sitting between them. Per the germline V gene, CDR1 is MDHEN and CDR2 is SYDVKM. CDR3 amino acids: CASSWYRGDGAYEQYF. CDR3 sequence (DNA): TGTGCCAGCAGTTGGTACCGGGGCGACGGGGCCTACGAGCAGTACTTC.

For this clone: Distinct nucleotide sequences in the sample also encode this CDR3. J is TRBJ2-1 and V is TRBV27; the D gene could be TRBD1 or TRBD2 (5 bases each). Trimming pared 2 bases from V and 0 bases from J, leaving 8 bases between. CDR1 is MNHEY, CDR2 SMNVEV, per germline (reference sequence). This CDR3 has 15 amino acids. This CDR3 reads CASSLGGDSYNEQFF. The CDR3 DNA reads as TGTGCCAGCAGTTTAGGGGGTGACTCCTACAATGAGCAGTTCTTC.

The chain combines TRBV7-8 with TRBJ2-7; TRBD2 might be the D (5 bases). Germline V gene lookup returns CDR1 SGHVS and CDR2 FQNEAQ. The germline V and J ends were trimmed by 7 bases and 4 bases, with 23 bases remaining between them. The CDR3 consists of 16 residues. CDR3 sequence: CASNIQAPEALYEQYF. The CDR3 DNA reads TGTGCCAGCAACATCCAGGCACCGGAGGCGCTATACGAGCAGTACTTC.

This clone appeared once. Other DNA sequences in this sample translate to the same CDR3. The chain uses TRBV11-2 and TRBJ1-5; no definite D call. Per germline, CDR1 SGHAT and CDR2 FQNNGV. This CDR3 has 13 residues. The germline V and J ends were trimmed by 1 base and 4 bases, with 5 bases remaining between them. The CDR3 DNA follows: TGTGCCAGCAGCTTAGTTCTAAATCAGCCCCAGCATTTT. Translation gives CASSLVLNQPQHF.

In this sample, this clone turned up once. The V call is TRBV6-5, the J call TRBJ1-2; 8 bases align to TRBD1. The V gene's germline CDR1 is MNHEY and CDR2 SVGAGI. The CDR3 is made up of 14 amino acids. With V trimmed by 6 bases and J by 5 bases, 8 bases remained unmatched. The CDR3 reads CASSSRQGSYGYTF. CDR3 nucleotides: TGTGCCAGCAGCTCAAGACAGGGGTCATATGGCTACACCTTC.

J is TRBJ2-7 and V is TRBV19; no clear D gene. Per germline, CDR1 LNHDA and CDR2 SQIVND (reference sequence). Trimming removed 1 base from V and 3 bases from J, with 7 bases in between. The CDR3 covers 13 residues. The CDR3 region is CASSIAVNYEQYF. DNA for the CDR3: TGTGCCAGTAGTATAGCGGTGAACTACGAGCAGTACTTC.

V and J are TRBV9 and TRBJ1-1; 7 bases are a match to TRBD1. The CDR3 runs to 16 residues. V trimming: 3 bases; J trimming: 5 bases; junction bases outside the gene matches: 13. The V gene's germline CDR1 is SGDLS and CDR2 YYNGEE. This CDR3 reads CASSARLRDRRTEAFF. In DNA, the CDR3 is TGTGCCAGCAGCGCGCGTCTCCGGGACAGAAGGACTGAAGCTTTCTTT.